This TCR beta chain was documented in a study of identical twins. MiXCR, applied by TCRdb to the 5' RACE reads, yields one record per CDR3 protein. The sample shows approximately 620,000 distinct CDR3 sequences, 8% to 9% of them seen only once. Study-level findings and limits: The same donors were not followed; conclusions instead depended on cross-sectional statistical analysis.

This clonotype was detected a few times. The antigen is undetermined. V lost 4 bases, J lost 7 bases, and 20 bases lay in between. Germline loops: CDR1 MGHRA, CDR2 YSYEKL. CDR3 length: 16 residues. The same sample was also used in a study of yellow fever vaccine responses in identical twins.

The J gene is TRBJ2-1, the V gene TRBV4-1, with a tentative D call TRBD1 (5 bases). The sample was PBMCs. This sequence originates from a woman aged 18 to 35 in good health. The CDR3: CASSPQVDTSLNEQFF. In nucleotides, the CDR3 is TGCGCCAGCAGCCCCCAGGTGGACACATCACTTAATGAGCAGTTCTTC.